A single sample gave rise to the 24 T cell receptor beta chains below, sequenced in a study of blood T cell repertoires in COVID-19. TCRdb's copy holds only in-frame clones and misses some; the assay was immunoSEQ multiplex PCR. Here the sample spans about 360,000 clones, 70% to 90% being singletons. The sample comprised peripheral blood. Receptors originate from an older woman with COVID-19, enrolled during active disease.

This clone was seen once. V and J are TRBV7-2 and TRBJ2-3; 15 bases agree with TRBD2. Germline CDR1 and CDR2: SGHTA and FQGNSA. V lost 3 bases to trimming and J lost 6 bases; unmatched junction nucleotides: 7. The CDR3 runs 17 residues. The CDR3 region is CASSFGTSGGPGDTQYF. Written as DNA, the CDR3 is TGTGCCAGCAGCTTTGGGACTAGCGGGGGGCCTGGGGATACGCAGTATTTT.

This chain joins TRBV24-1 and TRBJ2-5; 10 nucleotides align to TRBD1. Losses at the gene ends were 9 bases for V and 4 bases for J; bases not matched to a gene: 4. The length of the CDR3 is 13 residues. Germline CDR1 reads KGHDR; CDR2 reads SFDVKD. The CDR3 sequence is CATRDRGGETQYF. The CDR3 bases are TGTGCCACCCGGGACAGGGGAGGAGAGACCCAGTACTTC.

The rearrangement joins TRBV30 to TRBJ1-5; TRBD1 matches 9 bases. The junction had 10 bases not matched to a gene; V was cut back by 2 bases and J by 5 bases. Looked up from germline, CDR1 is GTSNPN and CDR2 is SVGIG (reference sequence). The CDR3 covers 16 residues. The CDR3 reads CAWSPDSGQGYQPQHF. The CDR3 DNA is TGTGCCTGGAGTCCCGACTCGGGACAGGGTTATCAGCCCCAGCATTTT.

This clone is a singleton in its sample. CDR3 sequence reads: CASKGGLNTEAFF. CDR3 sequence (DNA): TGTGCCAGCAAAGGGGGATTGAACACTGAAGCTTTCTTT. The chain combines TRBV27 with TRBJ1-1; D possibly corresponds to TRBD1 (6 bases). CDR1 is MNHEY, CDR2 SMNVEV, per germline (reference sequence). The CDR3 consists of 13 residues. V lost 7 bases and J 0 bases, leaving 9 bases between the germline ends.

J is TRBJ2-1 and V is TRBV29-1; 12 bases match TRBD2. Germline values: CDR1 SQVTM, CDR2 ANQGSEA. The CDR3 runs 15 residues. V was clipped by 4 bases and J by 9 bases; unmatched bases: 10. The CDR3 DNA follows: TGCAGCGTTGCCAAGCGACTAGCGGGGGTCGGTGAGCAGTTCTTC. Its translation: CSVAKRLAGVGEQFF.

The chain couples TRBV2 to TRBJ2-3; 9 bases line up with TRBD2. Germline V gene data show CDR1 as SNHLY and CDR2 as FYNNEI. The V and J ends lost 6 bases and 2 bases, in that order; junction bases with no gene match: 9. The CDR3 loop spans 16 amino acids. The CDR3, as DNA: TGTGCCAGCAGGGAAAAGCGGGGGGCCATCACAGATACGCAGTATTTT. Protein product: CASREKRGAITDTQYF.

J is TRBJ1-2 and V is TRBV3-1 (or the pseudogene TRBV3-2); D remains unclear. Trimming pared 4 bases from V and 4 bases from J, leaving 10 bases between. This CDR3 is 13 amino acids long. CDR1 LGHDT and CDR2 YNNKEL come from the germline V gene (reference sequence). CDR3 nucleotide sequence: TGTGCCAGCAGCCCCATATCGGGCTATGGCTACACCTTC. It specifies CASSPISGYGYTF.

This clone was counted a single time. The chain couples TRBV5-8 to TRBJ2-1; 10 nucleotides match TRBD2. The V gene's germline CDR1 is SGHTS and CDR2 YDEGEE. V lost 4 bases to trimming and J lost 6 bases; unmatched junction nucleotides: 10. The CDR3 totals 16 residues. Here the CDR3 reads CASSLISGGARNEQFF. In DNA, the CDR3 is TGTGCCAGCAGCCTTATAAGCGGGGGGGCTCGCAATGAGCAGTTCTTC.

The J gene is TRBJ2-2, the V gene TRBV14; perhaps TRBD1 as D (6 bases). The CDR3 runs to 15 residues. V lost 0 bases, J lost 6 bases, and 11 bases lay in between. Germline V gene lookup returns CDR1 SGHDN and CDR2 FVKESK. The CDR3 DNA follows: TGTGCCAGCAGCCAAGACAGGGGATACCCCGGGGAGCTGTTTTTT. This sequence encodes CASSQDRGYPGELFF.

The J gene is TRBJ2-3, the V gene TRBV6-6; possibly TRBD1 for D (5 bases). The CDR3 spans 14 residues. V was cut by 1 base and J by 6 bases, with 11 bases left in between. From germline, CDR1 is MNHNY and CDR2 SVGAGI (reference sequence). This CDR3 is CASSYFNYRDTQYF. CDR3 in DNA: TGTGCCAGCAGTTACTTTAACTACAGGGATACGCAGTATTTT.

Details on this clone: The same CDR3 can be traced to other DNA sequences in this sample. This chain links TRBV9 with TRBJ2-2, with a tentative D call TRBD2 (5 bases). Trimming removed 0 bases at V and 0 bases at J, with 6 bases between. The germline gives CDR1 SGDLS, CDR2 YYNGEE. The CDR3 is 15 amino acids. The CDR3 spells CASSVAGTNTGELFF. CDR3 in DNA: TGTGCCAGCAGCGTAGCGGGGACGAACACCGGGGAGCTGTTTTTT.

This clone was seen only once. This chain connects TRBV5-4 to TRBJ2-2, with 8 bases matching TRBD2. CDR3 size: 16 residues. With V trimmed by 4 bases and J by 1 base, 6 bases remained unmatched. Germline CDR1 SGHNT, CDR2 YYREEE (reference sequence). In nucleotides, the CDR3 is TGTGCCAGCAGCCTAGGGACTAGAGGGAACACCGGGGAGCTGTTTTTT. The encoded protein is CASSLGTRGNTGELFF.

This chain joins TRBV11-3 and TRBJ2-1, with 9 positions matching TRBD1. The CDR3 extends over 15 amino acids. The trim removed 5 bases at V and 9 bases at J, leaving 11 bases unmatched. Germline V gene data show CDR1 as SGHNT and CDR2 as YENEEA. The CDR3 is CASSLPGQGGSEQFF. CDR3 coding DNA: TGTGCCAGCAGCCTACCGGGACAGGGAGGGAGTGAGCAGTTCTTC.

V and J are TRBV4-3 and TRBJ1-2; TRBD1 matches 8 bases. Germline CDR1 LGHNA, CDR2 YSLEER. Losses at the gene ends were 4 bases for V and 5 bases for J; bases not matched to a gene: 9. CDR3 length: 15 amino acids. This CDR3 is CASSPRQGLVYGYTF. The CDR3 DNA sequence: TGCGCCAGCAGCCCGCGACAGGGGCTGGTTTATGGCTACACCTTC.

The chain uses TRBV9 and TRBJ2-1; 13 bases line up with TRBD2. Germline trimming cut 4 bases from V and 1 base from J; bases unmatched to any gene: 23. The germline CDR1 and CDR2 sequences are SGDLS and YYNGEE. The CDR3 spans 23 residues. CDR3 sequence: CASSHTISDQGLAGPPSYNEQFF. The CDR3 coding sequence is TGTGCCAGCAGCCATACCATTAGTGACCAGGGACTAGCGGGACCACCTTCCTACAATGAGCAGTTCTTC.

This clone came up once. V and J are TRBV19 and TRBJ2-6; 8 nucleotides match TRBD1. The germline V gene has CDR1 LNHDA and CDR2 SQIVND (reference sequence). The V and J ends lost 6 bases and 3 bases, in that order; junction bases with no gene match: 4. The CDR3 length is 15 residues. The CDR3: CASRGRGRGANVLTF. CDR3 nucleotides: TGTGCCAGTAGGGGCAGGGGGCGTGGGGCCAACGTCCTGACTTTC.

The rearrangement joins TRBV6-2 or TRBV6-3 to TRBJ2-7, with 10 bases lining up with TRBD2. Germline CDR1 reads MNHEY; CDR2 reads SVGEGT. The CDR3 is made up of 17 amino acids. Losses at the gene ends were 6 bases for V and 6 bases for J; bases not matched to a gene: 17. The CDR3 here is CASSQRLAGQYLGEQYF. The CDR3, as DNA: TGTGCCAGCAGCCAAAGACTAGCGGGTCAATATTTGGGCGAGCAGTACTTC.

This sequence joins TRBV5-5 and TRBJ2-7, with 11 nucleotides matching TRBD2. V trimming: 7 bases; J trimming: 3 bases; junction bases outside the gene matches: 6. The CDR3 totals 14 residues. Germline V gives CDR1 SGHKS, CDR2 YYEKEE (reference sequence). CDR3 DNA: TGTGCCAGCTGCCAGACTAGCGGGGTCTACGAGCAGTACTTC. Its translation: CASCQTSGVYEQYF.

This chain joins TRBV19 and TRBJ2-1; TRBD1 aligns across 9 bases. The CDR3 runs 18 residues. CDR1 and CDR2 from the germline V gene are LNHDA and SQIVND (reference sequence). V was pared by 5 bases and J by 0 bases, with 11 bases of the junction left unmatched. CDR3 sequence: CASSPDRGLIYSYNEQFF. In DNA, the CDR3 is TGTGCCAGTAGTCCGGACAGGGGCCTAATTTACTCCTACAATGAGCAGTTCTTC.

This chain connects TRBV5-4 to TRBJ2-2, with TRBD1 matching 7 bases. V was pared by 0 bases and J by 4 bases, with 3 bases of the junction left unmatched. CDR3 length: 15 amino acids. CDR1 is SGHNT and CDR2 is YYREEE in the germline V gene (reference sequence). The CDR3 nucleotides read TGTGCCAGCAGCTTGGGAACAGGGGTCACCGGGGAGCTGTTTTTT. Protein: CASSLGTGVTGELFF.

This clone appeared a single time. The CDR3 nucleotides read TGCGCCAGCAGGGCAGGAGGGAACACTGAAGCTTTCTTT. Protein product: CASRAGGNTEAFF. The rearrangement links TRBV5-1 to TRBJ1-1; no definite D call. CDR3 size: 13 residues. The germline V gene has CDR1 SGHRS and CDR2 YFSETQ. Trimming cost V 5 bases and J 1 base, with 9 bases left between them.

V is TRBV3-1 (or the pseudogene TRBV3-2) and J is TRBJ2-5; 9 bases fit TRBD2. Germline CDR1 is LGHDT and CDR2 is YNNKEL (reference sequence). CDR3 length equals 18 residues. V was pared by 1 base and J by 3 bases, with 12 bases of the junction left unmatched. CDR3 residues: CASSQAPGGVAGEETQYF. The CDR3 DNA reads as TGTGCCAGCAGCCAAGCCCCTGGGGGAGTAGCGGGGGAAGAGACCCAGTACTTC.

V and J are TRBV6-5 and TRBJ2-7, with TRBD1 identical over 8 bases. V lost 6 bases to trimming and J lost 2 bases; unmatched junction nucleotides: 6. This CDR3 comprises 14 residues. The V gene's germline CDR1 is MNHEY and CDR2 SVGAGI. The CDR3 reads CASRPGQATYEQYF. The CDR3 DNA is TGTGCCAGCAGGCCGGGACAGGCAACCTACGAGCAGTACTTC.

This chain links TRBV27 with TRBJ2-1; 9 bases match TRBD2. The CDR3 has 16 residues. The V segment lost 5 bases and the J segment 4 bases; nucleotides outside the gene matches: 9. The germline V gene has CDR1 MNHEY and CDR2 SMNVEV (reference sequence). CDR3 sequence (DNA): TGTGCCAGCAGTGAGGGAGCGGGGGGCGATTACAATGAGCAGTTCTTC. Translating gives CASSEGAGGDYNEQFF.